This TCR beta chain was observed in a study of blood T cell repertoires in COVID-19. V lost 6 bases, J lost 4 bases, and 9 bases stayed unmatched. Germline-derived CDR1 and CDR2 are MNHEY and SMNVEV (reference sequence). This CDR3 has 14 amino acids. Participant-given clinical history determined each cohort assignment. Methods used by the authors: Researchers report that nucleated cell counts were estimated from reference gene primer amplification. The protocol was immunoSEQ multiplex PCR, while the TCRdb copy is restricted to in-frame clones and leaves out a portion. For V, J and clone size, that table is used; D and trimming come from the DNA. This table holds more than 250,000 clones, under 95% found once. This clone has a handful of counts.

This receptor was identified in a woman in her twenties or thirties who had recovered from COVID-19. The specimen sequenced was PBMCs or T cells enriched from blood (not recorded which). The rearrangement links TRBV27 to TRBJ2-7; 7 bases line up with TRBD2. This chain's CDR3 is CASSPGGRTYEQYF. The CDR3 coding sequence is TGTGCCAGCAGCCCCGGGGGGAGAACGTACGAGCAGTACTTC.